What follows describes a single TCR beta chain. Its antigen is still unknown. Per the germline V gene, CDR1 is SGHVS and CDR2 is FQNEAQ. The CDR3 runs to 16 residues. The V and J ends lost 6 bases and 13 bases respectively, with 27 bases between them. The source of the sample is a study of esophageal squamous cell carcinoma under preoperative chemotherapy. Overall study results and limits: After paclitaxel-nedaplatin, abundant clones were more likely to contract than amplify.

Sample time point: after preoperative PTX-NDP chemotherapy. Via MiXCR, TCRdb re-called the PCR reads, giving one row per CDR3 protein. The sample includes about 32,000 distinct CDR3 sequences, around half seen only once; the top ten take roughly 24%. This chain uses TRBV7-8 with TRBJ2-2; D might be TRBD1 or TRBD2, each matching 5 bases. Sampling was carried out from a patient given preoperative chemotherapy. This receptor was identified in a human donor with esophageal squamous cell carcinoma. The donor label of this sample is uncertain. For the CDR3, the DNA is TGTGCCAGCAGGCGCCTACGGGGTGTGAACACCGGGACGCTGTTTTTT. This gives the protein CASRRLRGVNTGTLFF.